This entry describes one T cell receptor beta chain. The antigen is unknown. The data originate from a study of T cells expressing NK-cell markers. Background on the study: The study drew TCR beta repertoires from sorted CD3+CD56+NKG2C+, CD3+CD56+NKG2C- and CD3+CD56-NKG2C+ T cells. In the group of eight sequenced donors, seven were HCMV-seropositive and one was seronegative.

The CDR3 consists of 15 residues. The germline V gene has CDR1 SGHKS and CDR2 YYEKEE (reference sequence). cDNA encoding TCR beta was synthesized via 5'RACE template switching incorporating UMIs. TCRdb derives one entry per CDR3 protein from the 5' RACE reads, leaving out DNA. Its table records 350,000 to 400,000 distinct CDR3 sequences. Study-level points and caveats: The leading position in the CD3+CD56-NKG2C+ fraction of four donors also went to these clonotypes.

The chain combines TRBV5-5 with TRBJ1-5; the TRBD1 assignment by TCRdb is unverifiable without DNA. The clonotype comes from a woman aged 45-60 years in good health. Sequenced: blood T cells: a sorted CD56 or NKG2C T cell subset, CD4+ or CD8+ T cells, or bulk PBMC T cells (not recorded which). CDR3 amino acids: CASTPTGSGNQPQHF.